This T cell receptor beta chain was identified during a study of graft-versus-host responses after intestinal transplantation. Background on the study: Every transplant recipient was induced with anti-thymocyte globulin, then maintained on tacrolimus and steroids for around 3 years.

Profiling relied on immunoSEQ multiplex PCR, and the TCRdb table lists in-frame clones only, not all of them. The data contain 65,000 to 85,000 clones, roughly 89% of them singletons. V trimming: 3 bases; J trimming: 4 bases; junction bases outside the gene matches: 5. Germline-derived CDR1 and CDR2 are LNHDA and SQIVND (reference sequence). The CDR3 spans 14 residues. Specimen: bone marrow, collected approximately 100 weeks after intestinal transplantation. This chain links TRBV19 with TRBJ1-2; 7 nucleotides line up with TRBD1. This sequence originates from a human patient who received an intestinal transplant, so some T cells may come from the graft donor. CDR3 sequence: CASSMQGGLYGYTF. The CDR3 DNA follows: TGTGCCAGTAGTATGCAGGGGGGACTCTATGGCTACACCTTC.